These 21 T cell receptor beta chains were all obtained from the same sample, sequenced in a study of memory CD4+ T cells and cytomegalovirus serostatus. Single viable CD3+CD4+CD8-CD45RO+ cells were sorted as the memory CD4+ T cells. The repertoire was sequenced with immunoSEQ multiplex PCR; TCRdb's copy has only in-frame clones and lacks some. This sample has 50,000 or so clones, with roughly four fifths found just once. Sequenced input: memory CD4+ T cells from blood. The receptors shown here come from an adult in good health and CMV-seropositive.

The rearrangement uses TRBV5-1 and TRBJ2-4; 14 bases align to TRBD2. With 4 bases clipped from V and 1 base from J, the junction kept 4 bases outside the gene matches. The CDR3 consists of 17 residues. In germline, CDR1 is SGHRS, CDR2 YFSETQ. The CDR3 spells CASSRTSGGPAKNIQYF. CDR3 DNA sequence: TGCGCCAGCAGCAGGACTAGCGGGGGGCCGGCCAAAAACATTCAGTACTTC.

This clone has just one count. The gene calls are TRBV6-1 and TRBJ2-7, with D tentatively TRBD1 (6 bases). Trimming left V 2 bases short and J 6 bases short, with 11 bases between. CDR1 and CDR2 from the germline V gene are MNHNS and SASEGT. CDR3 length equals 13 residues. The CDR3 loop reads CASSETTGFEQYF. The CDR3 nucleotides are TGTGCCAGCAGTGAAACGACAGGATTCGAGCAGTACTTC.

The V gene is TRBV9, the J gene TRBJ1-6; weak D call: TRBD1 (5 bases). V was cut by 0 bases and J by 9 bases, with 13 bases left in between. CDR1 and CDR2 from the germline V gene are SGDLS and YYNGEE. The CDR3 totals 15 residues. In nucleotides, the CDR3 is TGTGCCAGCAGCGTAGAGGGCAGGGAGGCTTCACCCCTCCACTTT. This gives the protein CASSVEGREASPLHF.

The chain employs TRBV9 and TRBJ2-5; 12 nucleotides line up with TRBD1. The CDR3 length is 16 residues. V lost 0 bases, J lost 5 bases, and 5 bases stayed unmatched. Germline CDR1 and CDR2: SGDLS and YYNGEE. This CDR3 reads CASSVAGQGATETQYF. The CDR3 DNA reads as TGTGCCAGCAGCGTAGCGGGACAGGGGGCGACGGAGACCCAGTACTTC.

The rearrangement joins TRBV19 to TRBJ1-1, with 7 positions matching TRBD1. CDR3 length: 13 residues. Trimming at V came to 10 bases and at J to 3 bases, leaving 8 bases not matched to a gene. From germline, CDR1 is LNHDA and CDR2 SQIVND (reference sequence). Here the CDR3 reads CATRARGDTEAFF. The CDR3 bases are TGTGCCACCAGAGCCAGGGGGGACACTGAAGCTTTCTTT. The full variable domain, its missing parts supplied by reference TRBV19 and TRBJ1-1, is DGGITQSPKYLFRKEGQNVTLSCEQNLNHDAMYWYRQDPGQGLRLIYYSQIVNDFQKGDIAEGYSVSREKKESFPLTVTSAQKNPTAFYLCATRARGDTEAFFGQGTRLTVV.

This clone was seen just once. The V gene is TRBV15, the J gene TRBJ2-5, with 10 bases identical to TRBD2. V gave up 0 bases and J gave up 1 base; unmatched junction bases: 8. The CDR3 spans 18 residues. The germline V gene has CDR1 LNHNV and CDR2 YYDKDF (reference sequence). Here the CDR3 reads CATSRDPFERGGQETQYF. In DNA form, the CDR3 reads TGTGCCACCAGCAGAGATCCCTTTGAGCGGGGGGGCCAAGAGACCCAGTACTTC.

This clone has more than one count but fewer than ten. V gene TRBV5-1 combines with J gene TRBJ1-5; TRBD1 aligns across 7 bases. The CDR3 has 15 residues. With 4 bases clipped from V and 5 bases from J, the junction kept 9 bases outside the gene matches. CDR1 is SGHRS and CDR2 is YFSETQ in the germline V gene. This chain's CDR3 is CASSETGESHQPQHF. CDR3 DNA: TGCGCCAGCAGCGAAACAGGGGAAAGTCATCAGCCCCAGCATTTT.

This chain connects TRBV9 to TRBJ2-2; D perhaps matches TRBD2 (7 bases). The germline V gene has CDR1 SGDLS and CDR2 YYNGEE. CDR3 length: 18 amino acids. Trimming cost V 0 bases and J 3 bases, with 18 bases left between them. In nucleotides, the CDR3 is TGTGCCAGCAGCGTAGTTGGCGGGGGCCCCGGGGACACCGGGGAGCTGTTTTTT. It codes for CASSVVGGGPGDTGELFF.

V usage is TRBV7-8 and J usage is TRBJ2-5; D is unresolved. V was trimmed by 2 bases and J by 1 base, leaving 8 bases between them. From germline, CDR1 is SGHVS and CDR2 FQNEAQ. This CDR3 has 14 amino acids. The CDR3 region has the DNA TGTGCCAGCAGCTTATCGGAGATCCAAGAGACCCAGTACTTC. Translated: CASSLSEIQETQYF. Looking up the rest from reference TRBV7-8 and TRBJ2-5 gives the full variable domain: GAGVSQSPRYKVAKRGQDVALRCDPISGHVSLFWYQQALGQGPEFLTYFQNEAQLDKSGLPSDRFFAERPEGSVSTLKIQRTQQEDSAVYLCASSLSEIQETQYFGPGTRLLVL.

The genes are TRBV15 and TRBJ2-7, with a tentative D call TRBD1 (6 bases). This CDR3 spans 13 amino acids. Germline CDR1 and CDR2: LNHNV and YYDKDF (reference sequence). V was cut by 3 bases and J by 6 bases, with 12 bases left in between. The CDR3 nucleotides read TGTGCCACCAGCAGGTCAGGGGTAGGCGAGCAGTACTTC. Encoded protein: CATSRSGVGEQYF.

CDR3 region: CASSLPGPYEQYF. The CDR3 bases are TGTGCCAGCAGCTTACCCGGTCCCTACGAGCAGTACTTC. The J gene is TRBJ2-7, the V gene TRBV7-2; D gene unclear. The CDR3 runs 13 residues. The V and J ends lost 2 bases and 2 bases respectively, with 7 bases between them. CDR1 is SGHTA and CDR2 is FQGNSA in the germline V gene.

This clone was seen only a few times. The DNA of the CDR3 is TGTGCCAGCAGTGATTCACCCGGGCGAGACTACGAGCAGTACTTC. Translating it yields CASSDSPGRDYEQYF. The J gene is TRBJ2-7, the V gene TRBV6-1; D remains ambiguous. V lost 3 bases and J 3 bases, leaving 15 bases between the germline ends. This CDR3 has 15 amino acids. The germline gives CDR1 MNHNS, CDR2 SASEGT.

The CDR3 bases are TGTGCCAGTAGTATAGACGAATACTATGGCTACACCTTC. Its translation is CASSIDEYYGYTF. This chain uses TRBV19 with TRBJ1-2, with D uncertain. From germline, CDR1 is LNHDA and CDR2 SQIVND (reference sequence). V was clipped by 0 bases and J by 3 bases, with 5 bases between them. The CDR3 sequence is 13 residues long.

The chain links TRBV5-4 to TRBJ2-7, with 7 bases aligning to TRBD1. Germline assignment: CDR1 SGHNT and CDR2 YYREEE (reference sequence). This CDR3 is 16 amino acids long. The junction had 13 bases not matched to a gene; V was cut back by 5 bases and J by 2 bases. CDR3 nucleotide sequence: TGTGCCAGCAGTCATGAACCTCTACAGGGGCCCTACGAGCAGTACTTC. Amino acids: CASSHEPLQGPYEQYF.

Concerning this clone itself: This same CDR3 is encoded by further DNA sequences in the sample. The gene calls are TRBV7-2 and TRBJ1-2; 7 nucleotides agree with TRBD1. V trimming: 1 base; J trimming: 1 base; junction bases outside the gene matches: 3. This CDR3 has 15 amino acids. In germline, CDR1 is SGHTA, CDR2 FQGNSA. CDR3 coding DNA: TGTGCCAGCAGCTTAGGGGGGACAGATAACTATGGCTACACCTTC. It encodes CASSLGGTDNYGYTF.

V gene TRBV19 combines with J gene TRBJ1-6; maybe TRBD1 (5 bases). CDR3 length: 17 amino acids. CDR1 is LNHDA and CDR2 is SQIVND in the germline V gene (reference sequence). The germline V and J ends were trimmed by 5 bases and 2 bases, with 16 bases remaining between them. The CDR3 coding sequence is TGTGCCAGTAGTCGGGACCCGGGCGGCGCCTATAATTCACCCCTCCACTTT. It translates to CASSRDPGGAYNSPLHF.

V gene TRBV6-5 combines with J gene TRBJ2-7, with TRBD1 as a possible D gene (5 bases). The CDR3 sequence is 15 residues long. Looked up from germline, CDR1 is MNHEY and CDR2 is SVGAGI. V shed 4 bases and J shed 2 bases, with 15 bases lying between them. This CDR3 is CASSLTAYRTYEQYF. DNA of the CDR3: TGTGCCAGCAGTTTAACAGCATACAGGACCTACGAGCAGTACTTC.

For this clone: Germline and junction disagree at one end, which may indicate a read error. This chain connects TRBV7-2 to TRBJ1-1, with D perhaps TRBD1 (5 bases). Per the germline V gene, CDR1 is SGHTA and CDR2 is FQGNSA. This CDR3 is 15 amino acids long. This chain's CDR3 is CASSQGATYGGEAFF. CDR3 bases: TGCGCCAGCAGCCAAGGTGCTACGTATGGGGGTGAAGCTTTCTTT.

The rearrangement joins TRBV5-1 to TRBJ2-2; D may be TRBD2 (5 bases). V shed 0 bases and J shed 2 bases, with 11 bases lying between them. Germline V gene sequence: CDR1 SGHRS, CDR2 YFSETQ. The CDR3 is made up of 16 amino acids. The CDR3 spells CASSLDWLANTGELFF. In DNA form, the CDR3 reads TGCGCCAGCAGCTTGGATTGGCTAGCTAACACCGGGGAGCTGTTTTTT.

The chain links TRBV23-1 to TRBJ1-3; D possibly corresponds to TRBD1 (5 bases). TRBV23-1 counts as an open reading frame of uncertain function. This CDR3 is built from 16 residues. V shed 5 bases and J shed 0 bases, with 14 bases lying between them. This chain's CDR3 is CASSSKGRLSGNTIYF. The CDR3 DNA reads TGCGCCAGCAGTTCGAAGGGGAGGCTCTCTGGAAACACCATATATTTT.

CDR3 region: CSVAGDSSTDTQYF. For the CDR3, the DNA is TGCAGCGTCGCGGGGGATTCTAGCACAGATACGCAGTATTTT. The gene calls are TRBV29-1 and TRBJ2-3; 7 nucleotides align to TRBD2. CDR3 length: 14 residues. CDR1 and CDR2 from the germline V gene are SQVTM and ANQGSEA. V lost 6 bases, J lost 0 bases, and 6 bases stayed unmatched.